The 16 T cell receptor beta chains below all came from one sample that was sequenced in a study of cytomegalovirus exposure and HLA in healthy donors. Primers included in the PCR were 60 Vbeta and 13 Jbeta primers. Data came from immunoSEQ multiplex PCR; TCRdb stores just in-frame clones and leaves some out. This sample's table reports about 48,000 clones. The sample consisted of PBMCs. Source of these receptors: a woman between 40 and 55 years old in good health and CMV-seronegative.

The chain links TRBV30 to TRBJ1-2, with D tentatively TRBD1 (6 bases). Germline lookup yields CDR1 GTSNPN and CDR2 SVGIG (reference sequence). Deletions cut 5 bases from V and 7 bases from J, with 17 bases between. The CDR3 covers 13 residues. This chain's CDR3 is CAWGRDTQGGYTF. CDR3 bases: TGTGCCTGGGGTCGGGACACTCAGGGTGGCTACACCTTC. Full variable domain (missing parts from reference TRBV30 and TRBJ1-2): SQTIHQWPATLVQPVGSPLSLECTVEGTSNPNLYWYRQAAGRGLQLLFYSVGIGQISSEVPQNLSASRPQDRQFILSSKKLLLSDSGFYLCAWGRDTQGGYTFGSGTRLTVV.

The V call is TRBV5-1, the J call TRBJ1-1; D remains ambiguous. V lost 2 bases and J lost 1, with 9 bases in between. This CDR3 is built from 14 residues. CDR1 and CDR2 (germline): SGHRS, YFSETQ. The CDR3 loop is CASSFDGGNTEAFF. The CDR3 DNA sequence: TGCGCCAGCAGCTTCGACGGAGGGAACACTGAAGCTTTCTTT.

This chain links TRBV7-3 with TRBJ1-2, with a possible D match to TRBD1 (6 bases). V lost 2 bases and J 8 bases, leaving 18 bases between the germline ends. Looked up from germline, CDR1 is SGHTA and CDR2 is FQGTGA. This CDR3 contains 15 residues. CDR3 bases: TGTGCCAGCAGCTTAGGGCCAGGGGCCGAAGTAGGCTACACCTTC. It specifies CASSLGPGAEVGYTF.

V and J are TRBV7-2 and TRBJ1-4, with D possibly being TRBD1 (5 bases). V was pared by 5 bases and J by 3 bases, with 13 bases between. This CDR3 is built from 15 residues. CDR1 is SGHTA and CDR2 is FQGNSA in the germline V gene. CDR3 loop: CASSRTSGANEKLFF. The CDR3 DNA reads TGTGCCAGCAGCCGAACCTCGGGGGCTAATGAAAAACTGTTTTTT. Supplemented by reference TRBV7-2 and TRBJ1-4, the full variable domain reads GAGVSQSPSNKVTEKGKDVELRCDPISGHTALYWYRQSLGQGLEFLIYFQGNSAPDKSGLPSDRFSAERTGGSVSTLTIQRTQQEDSAVYLCASSRTSGANEKLFFGSGTQLSVL.

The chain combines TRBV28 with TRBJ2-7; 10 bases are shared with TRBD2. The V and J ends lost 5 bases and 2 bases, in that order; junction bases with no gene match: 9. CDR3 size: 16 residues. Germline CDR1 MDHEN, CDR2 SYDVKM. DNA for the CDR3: TGTGCCAGCAGTCCACTAGCGGGATTTGTAACCTACGAGCAGTACTTC. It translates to CASSPLAGFVTYEQYF.

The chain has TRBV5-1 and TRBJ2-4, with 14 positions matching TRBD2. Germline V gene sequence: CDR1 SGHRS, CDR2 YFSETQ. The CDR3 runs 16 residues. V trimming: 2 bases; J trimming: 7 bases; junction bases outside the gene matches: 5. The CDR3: CASSLEGLAGVNIQYF. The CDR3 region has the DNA TGCGCCAGCAGCTTAGAGGGACTAGCGGGGGTGAACATTCAGTACTTC.

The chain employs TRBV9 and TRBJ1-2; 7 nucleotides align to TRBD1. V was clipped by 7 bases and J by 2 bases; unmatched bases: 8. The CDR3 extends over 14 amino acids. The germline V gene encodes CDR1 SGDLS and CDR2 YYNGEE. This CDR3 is CASSPRGANYGYTF. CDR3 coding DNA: TGTGCCAGCTCCCCCAGGGGGGCAAACTATGGCTACACCTTC.

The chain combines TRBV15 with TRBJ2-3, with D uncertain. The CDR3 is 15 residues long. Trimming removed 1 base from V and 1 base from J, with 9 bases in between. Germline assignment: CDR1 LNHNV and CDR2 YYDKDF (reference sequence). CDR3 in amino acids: CATSRVYSGTDTQYF. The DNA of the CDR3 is TGTGCCACCAGCAGAGTATATTCGGGCACAGATACGCAGTATTTT.

CDR3 nucleotide sequence: TGTGCCAGCAGTGAGGTCTTCCGGGGGCCCCAGCATTTT. Encoded protein: CASSEVFRGPQHF. V is TRBV2 and J is TRBJ1-5; D gene ambiguous. CDR1 SNHLY and CDR2 FYNNEI come from the germline V gene. Trimming shortened V by 3 bases and J by 9 bases, and 12 bases separated the two germline ends. CDR3 size: 13 residues.

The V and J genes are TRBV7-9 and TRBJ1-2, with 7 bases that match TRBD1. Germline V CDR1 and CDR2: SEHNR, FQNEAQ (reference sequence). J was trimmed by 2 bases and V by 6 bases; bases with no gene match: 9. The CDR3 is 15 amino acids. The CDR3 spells CASRTNRGRNYGYTF. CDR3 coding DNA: TGTGCCAGCAGGACTAACAGGGGCCGAAACTATGGCTACACCTTC.

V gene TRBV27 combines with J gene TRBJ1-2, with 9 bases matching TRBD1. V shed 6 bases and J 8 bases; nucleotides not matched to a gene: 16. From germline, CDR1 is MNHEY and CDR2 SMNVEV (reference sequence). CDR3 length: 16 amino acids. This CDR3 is CASSHNYPDRGGGYTF. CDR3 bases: TGTGCCAGCAGCCACAATTACCCGGACAGGGGAGGAGGCTACACCTTC.

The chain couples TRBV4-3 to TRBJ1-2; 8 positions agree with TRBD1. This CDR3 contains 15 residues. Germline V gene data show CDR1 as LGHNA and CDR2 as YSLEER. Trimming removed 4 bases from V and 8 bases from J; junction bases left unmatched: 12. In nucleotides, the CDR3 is TGCGCCAGCAGCCCGGGAACTGGGACAGGCGACGGCTACACCTTC. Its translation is CASSPGTGTGDGYTF.

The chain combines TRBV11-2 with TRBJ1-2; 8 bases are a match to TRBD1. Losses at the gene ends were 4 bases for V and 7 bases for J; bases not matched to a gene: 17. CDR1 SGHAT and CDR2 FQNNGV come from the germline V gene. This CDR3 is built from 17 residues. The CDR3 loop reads CASSSLGRTGFLRGYTF. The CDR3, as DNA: TGTGCCAGCAGCTCCCTAGGGAGGACAGGGTTTCTTCGTGGCTACACCTTC.

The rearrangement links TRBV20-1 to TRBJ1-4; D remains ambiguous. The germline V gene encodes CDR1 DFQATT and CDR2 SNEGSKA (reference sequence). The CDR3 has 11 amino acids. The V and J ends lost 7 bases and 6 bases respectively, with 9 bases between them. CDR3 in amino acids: CSVEADEKLFF. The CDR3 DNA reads TGCAGTGTGGAGGCGGATGAAAAACTGTTTTTT.

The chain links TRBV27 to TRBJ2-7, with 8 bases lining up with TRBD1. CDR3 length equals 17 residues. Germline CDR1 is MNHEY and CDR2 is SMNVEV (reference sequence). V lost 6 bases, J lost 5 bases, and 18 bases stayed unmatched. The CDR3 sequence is CASRPAKRTGPQNEQYF. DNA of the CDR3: TGTGCCAGCAGGCCGGCTAAACGGACAGGGCCACAAAACGAGCAGTACTTC.

The CDR3 sequence: CASSQDSYWGRYGYTF. CDR3 DNA: TGTGCCAGCAGCCAAGATTCATATTGGGGGCGCTATGGCTACACCTTC. The chain joins TRBV14 to TRBJ1-2; D is perhaps TRBD1 (6 bases). Trimming stripped 0 bases from V and 4 bases from J, with 15 bases between. CDR1 and CDR2 from the germline V gene are SGHDN and FVKESK. This CDR3 comprises 16 residues.